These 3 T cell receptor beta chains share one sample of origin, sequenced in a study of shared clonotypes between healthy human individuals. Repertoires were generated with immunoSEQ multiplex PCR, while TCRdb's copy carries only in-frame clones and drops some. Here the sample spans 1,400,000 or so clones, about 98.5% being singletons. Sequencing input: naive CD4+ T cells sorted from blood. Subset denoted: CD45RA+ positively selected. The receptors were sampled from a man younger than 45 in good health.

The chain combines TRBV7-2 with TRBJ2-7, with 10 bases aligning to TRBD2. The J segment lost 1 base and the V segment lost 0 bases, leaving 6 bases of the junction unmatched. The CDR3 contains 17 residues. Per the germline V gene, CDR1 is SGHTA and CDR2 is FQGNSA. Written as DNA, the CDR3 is TGTGCCAGCAGCTTAGCGCTTAGCGGGAGGCCATCCTACGAGCAGTACTTC. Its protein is CASSLALSGRPSYEQYF. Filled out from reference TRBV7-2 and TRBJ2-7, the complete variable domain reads GAGVSQSPSNKVTEKGKDVELRCDPISGHTALYWYRQSLGQGLEFLIYFQGNSAPDKSGLPSDRFSAERTGGSVSTLTIQRTQQEDSAVYLCASSLALSGRPSYEQYFGPGTRLTVT.

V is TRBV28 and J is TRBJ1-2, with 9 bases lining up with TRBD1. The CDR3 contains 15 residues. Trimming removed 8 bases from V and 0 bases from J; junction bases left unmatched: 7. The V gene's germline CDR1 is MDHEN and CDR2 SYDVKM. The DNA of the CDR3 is TGTGCCAGCCGCGGGACAGGGTCCGCTAACTATGGCTACACCTTC. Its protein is CASRGTGSANYGYTF.

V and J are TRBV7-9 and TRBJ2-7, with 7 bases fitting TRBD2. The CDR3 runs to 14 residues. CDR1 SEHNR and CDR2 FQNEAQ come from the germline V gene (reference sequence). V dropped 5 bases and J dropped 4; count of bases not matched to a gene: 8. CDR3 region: CASSQAGKIYEQYF. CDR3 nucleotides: TGTGCCAGCAGCCAAGCGGGAAAAATTTACGAGCAGTACTTC.